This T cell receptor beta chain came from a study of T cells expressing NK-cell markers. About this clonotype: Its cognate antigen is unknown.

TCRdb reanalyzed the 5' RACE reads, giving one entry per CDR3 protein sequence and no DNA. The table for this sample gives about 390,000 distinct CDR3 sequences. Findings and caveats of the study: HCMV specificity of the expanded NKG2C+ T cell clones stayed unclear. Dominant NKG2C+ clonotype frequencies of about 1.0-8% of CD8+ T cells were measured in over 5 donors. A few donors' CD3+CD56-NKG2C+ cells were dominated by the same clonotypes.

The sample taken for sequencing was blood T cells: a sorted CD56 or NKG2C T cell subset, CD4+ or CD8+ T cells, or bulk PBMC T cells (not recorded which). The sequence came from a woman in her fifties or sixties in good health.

The CDR3 spells CASIERGLNTVGELFF. V is TRBV5-1 and J is TRBJ2-2. The CDR3 runs to 16 residues. Per germline, CDR1 SGHRS and CDR2 YFSETQ.